One sample yielded the 30 T cell receptor beta chains listed below, sequenced in a study of blood T cell repertoires in COVID-19. The table came from immunoSEQ multiplex PCR; TCRdb's copy has only in-frame clones and leaves some out. This sample has more than 200,000 clones, with almost 90% found just once. Sequenced: peripheral blood. The receptors shown here come from a woman in her sixties with acute or convalescent COVID-19.

This chain's CDR3 is CASSGGSTVSPLHF. For the CDR3, the DNA is TGTGCCAGCAGTGGTGGGAGTACGGTTTCACCCCTCCACTTT. The genes are TRBV2 and TRBJ1-6; D unresolved. Deletions cut 4 bases from V and 9 bases from J, with 13 bases between. The CDR3 sequence is 14 residues long. CDR1 and CDR2 from the germline V gene are SNHLY and FYNNEI.

The chain couples TRBV27 to TRBJ2-1; 9 bases match TRBD2. The CDR3 covers 14 residues. Germline CDR1 MNHEY, CDR2 SMNVEV (reference sequence). J gave up 6 bases and V 7 bases, and 7 bases lay outside the gene matches. In nucleotides, the CDR3 is TGTGCCAGCACCAAAGCGGGGGGAATCAATGAGCAGTTCTTC. Translating it yields CASTKAGGINEQFF.

This clone turned up a few times. The chain links TRBV20-1 to TRBJ2-3, with D possibly being TRBD1 (5 bases). V lost 3 bases and J lost 3, with 10 bases in between. Germline loops: CDR1 DFQATT, CDR2 SNEGSKA (reference sequence). The CDR3 contains 13 residues. Here the CDR3 DNA reads TGCAGTGCTAGTCGGACACTAACAGATACGCAGTATTTT. Its protein is CSASRTLTDTQYF.

This CDR3 is CASTKTNTGELFF. The CDR3 coding sequence is TGTGCCTCCACAAAGACAAACACCGGGGAGCTGTTTTTT. This chain connects TRBV19 to TRBJ2-2; D ambiguous. CDR1 is LNHDA, CDR2 SQIVND, per germline (reference sequence). The CDR3 runs to 13 residues. V was shortened by 11 bases and J by 2 bases, with 12 bases between the two germline ends.

The chain joins TRBV29-1 to TRBJ2-5, with 7 bases identical to TRBD1. CDR1 is SQVTM and CDR2 is ANQGSEA in the germline V gene. The CDR3 consists of 15 residues. Trimming at V came to 6 bases and at J to 1 base, leaving 11 bases not matched to a gene. The CDR3 nucleotides are TGCAGCGTCCCCGTTAGGGGGCGCCCCCAAGAGACCCAGTACTTC. Protein sequence: CSVPVRGRPQETQYF. Drawing the rest from reference TRBV29-1 and TRBJ2-5, the complete variable domain is SAVISQKPSRDICQRGTSLTIQCQVDSQVTMMFWYRQQPGQSLTLIATANQGSEATYESGFVIDKFPISRPNLTFSTLTVSNMSPEDSSIYLCSVPVRGRPQETQYFGPGTRLLVL.

The CDR3 coding sequence is TGTGCCAGCAGTCCGACTAGCGGGAGGGTCTACGAGCAGTACTTC. It is translated as CASSPTSGRVYEQYF. The chain recombines TRBV28 with TRBJ2-7; 14 bases line up with TRBD2. The CDR3 consists of 15 residues. Germline CDR1 MDHEN, CDR2 SYDVKM. J gave up 3 bases and V 5 bases, and 3 bases lay outside the gene matches.

CDR3 nucleotides: TGTGCCTGGAGTGTTAGCGGGCGCTATGGCTACACCTTC. Translated: CAWSVSGRYGYTF. The gene calls are TRBV30 and TRBJ1-2; D gene unclear. The CDR3 is 13 amino acids. The germline gives CDR1 GTSNPN, CDR2 SVGIG (reference sequence). Trimming cost V 0 bases and J 4 bases, with 9 bases left between them. The whole variable domain, remainder taken from reference TRBV30 and TRBJ1-2, is SQTIHQWPATLVQPVGSPLSLECTVEGTSNPNLYWYRQAAGRGLQLLFYSVGIGQISSEVPQNLSASRPQDRQFILSSKKLLLSDSGFYLCAWSVSGRYGYTFGSGTRLTVV.

This clone was seen a single time. The CDR3 DNA reads TGTGCCAGCCGAGGGGAGGGAGCATGGACAGATACGCAGTATTTT. Its translation: CASRGEGAWTDTQYF. The gene calls are TRBV11-2 and TRBJ2-3, with 7 bases fitting TRBD2. Germline-derived CDR1 and CDR2 are SGHAT and FQNNGV. The V and J ends lost 8 bases and 3 bases, in that order; junction bases with no gene match: 11. The CDR3 consists of 15 residues.

The genes are TRBV5-5 and TRBJ2-7; 9 bases map to TRBD1. CDR1 is SGHKS and CDR2 is YYEKEE in the germline V gene (reference sequence). The CDR3 runs 14 residues. With 0 bases clipped from V and 8 bases from J, the junction kept 6 bases outside the gene matches. This chain's CDR3 is CASSLEGTGKKQYF. The CDR3 DNA reads TGTGCCAGCAGCTTGGAAGGGACAGGGAAAAAGCAGTACTTC.

V and J are TRBV28 and TRBJ2-1; 7 bases fit TRBD1. V lost 5 bases to trimming and J lost 7 bases; unmatched junction nucleotides: 11. This CDR3 spans 15 amino acids. Germline V gene lookup returns CDR1 MDHEN and CDR2 SYDVKM. CDR3 DNA sequence: TGTGCCAGCAGTCCCCATGCAGGGGGATGGAATGAGCAGTTCTTC. Its translation is CASSPHAGGWNEQFF.

In its sample, this clone was seen once. The chain carries TRBV5-8 and TRBJ1-1; a possible D gene is TRBD1 (6 bases). Germline V gives CDR1 SGHTS, CDR2 YDEGEE. The CDR3 totals 17 residues. V lost 4 bases, J lost 0 bases, and 19 bases lay in between. The CDR3 region is CASSHGQLSVMNTEAFF. CDR3 DNA sequence: TGTGCCAGCAGCCACGGACAGCTTTCTGTTATGAACACTGAAGCTTTCTTT.

This chain links TRBV3-1 (or the pseudogene TRBV3-2) with TRBJ1-6; 10 nucleotides align to TRBD1. The germline gives CDR1 LGHDT, CDR2 YNNKEL (reference sequence). This CDR3 is built from 15 residues. The V segment lost 1 base and the J segment 10 bases; nucleotides outside the gene matches: 4. CDR3 DNA sequence: TGTGCCAGCAGCCAAGCGCCGGGACAGGGGTCACCCCTCCACTTT. This translates into CASSQAPGQGSPLHF.

This chain uses TRBV5-6 with TRBJ1-5; 7 nucleotides match TRBD1. The CDR3 runs 15 residues. Trimming took 4 bases from V and 6 from J; bases not matched to a gene: 10. In germline, CDR1 is SGHDT, CDR2 YYEEEE. The CDR3 spells CASSNRQGMGQPQHF. CDR3 bases: TGTGCCAGCAGCAACCGACAGGGAATGGGTCAGCCCCAGCATTTT.

The V and J genes are TRBV6-2 or TRBV6-3 and TRBJ2-3, with TRBD2 identical over 7 bases. CDR3 length equals 15 residues. Germline V gives CDR1 MNHEY, CDR2 SVGEGT. Unmatched junction bases numbered 4, after V lost 2 bases and J lost 2 bases. The CDR3: CASSYPWDYTDTQYF. CDR3 bases: TGTGCCAGCAGTTACCCTTGGGACTACACAGATACGCAGTATTTT.

The J gene is TRBJ1-5, the V gene TRBV2; tentative D call: TRBD1 (6 bases). Trimming pared 6 bases from V and 0 bases from J, leaving 12 bases between. This CDR3 region has 15 residues. The germline V gene has CDR1 SNHLY and CDR2 FYNNEI. The CDR3 bases are TGTGCCAGCAGCGAGAGGGACATTAGCAATCAGCCCCAGCATTTT. This encodes CASSERDISNQPQHF.

The chain carries TRBV27 and TRBJ2-7, with TRBD2 matching over 13 bases. Per the germline V gene, CDR1 is MNHEY and CDR2 is SMNVEV (reference sequence). CDR3 size: 19 residues. After removal of 5 bases from V and 0 bases from J, the junction contained 13 bases not matched to a gene. The CDR3 nucleotides read TGTGCCAGCAGTCCGCGGACTAGCGGGAGAGGTTGGAGCTCCTACGAGCAGTACTTC. This sequence encodes CASSPRTSGRGWSSYEQYF.

This clone was seen a single time. The chain employs TRBV18 and TRBJ1-5; D possibly corresponds to TRBD1 (5 bases). The CDR3 extends over 16 amino acids. Trimming stripped 3 bases from V and 4 bases from J, with 16 bases between. Germline loops: CDR1 KGHSH, CDR2 LQKENI. CDR3 residues: CASSPRGTPINQPQHF. For the CDR3, the DNA is TGTGCCAGCTCACCCCGGGGGACCCCCATAAATCAGCCCCAGCATTTT.

The genes are TRBV7-9 and TRBJ2-2, with D unresolved. This CDR3 spans 16 amino acids. Germline V gives CDR1 SEHNR, CDR2 FQNEAQ (reference sequence). V was trimmed by 2 bases and J by 0 bases, leaving 10 bases between them. CDR3 loop: CASSLPRLANTGELFF. The DNA of the CDR3 is TGTGCCAGCAGCTTACCCAGGCTCGCGAACACCGGGGAGCTGTTTTTT.

V is TRBV7-3 and J is TRBJ1-1, with 9 bases aligning to TRBD1. Per the germline V gene, CDR1 is SGHTA and CDR2 is FQGTGA. J lost 0 bases, V lost 5 bases, and 7 bases had no gene match. The CDR3 contains 16 residues. The DNA of the CDR3 is TGTGCCAGCAGCCGACTAGGGACAGGGATGAACACTGAAGCTTTCTTT. Its protein is CASSRLGTGMNTEAFF.

This sequence joins TRBV4-2 and TRBJ1-6; D ambiguous. Germline V lookup: CDR1 LGHNA, CDR2 YNFKEQ. With 1 base removed from V and 6 bases from J, the gap between germline ends came to 13 bases. This CDR3 is built from 16 residues. The CDR3 loop reads CASSQVGGPANSPLHF. Written as DNA, the CDR3 is TGTGCCAGCAGCCAAGTAGGCGGGCCAGCTAATTCACCCCTCCACTTT.

The rearrangement uses TRBV6-5 and TRBJ1-5; TRBD1 is a possible D gene (6 bases). The length of the CDR3 is 16 residues. Trimming took 1 base from V and 0 from J, leaving 10 bases between them. Looked up from germline, CDR1 is MNHEY and CDR2 is SVGAGI. This chain's CDR3 is CASSYLGGGSNQPQHF. In nucleotides, the CDR3 is TGTGCCAGCAGTTACTTGGGAGGGGGTAGCAATCAGCCCCAGCATTTT.

This clone showed up just once. This sequence joins TRBV29-1 and TRBJ2-3, with D possibly being TRBD1 (6 bases). The V end lost 4 bases, the J end lost 0 bases, and 23 bases lay between the germline ends. The germline gives CDR1 SQVTM, CDR2 ANQGSEA. The CDR3 has 18 residues. CDR3 DNA: TGCAGCGTTGCCGGACAGCGACTCGACCAATTTAGCACAGATACGCAGTATTTT. Residues: CSVAGQRLDQFSTDTQYF.

The chain employs TRBV5-1 and TRBJ1-1, with TRBD1 as a possible D gene (6 bases). V was cut by 9 bases and J by 5 bases, with 17 bases left in between. The length of the CDR3 is 13 residues. The V gene's germline CDR1 is SGHRS and CDR2 YFSETQ. The CDR3 nucleotides are TGCGCCACCACGAGGGGGTTGAGGACTGAAGCTTTCTTT. It is translated as CATTRGLRTEAFF.

This clone appeared a single time. This chain uses TRBV14 with TRBJ1-1; D gene uncertain. With 2 bases removed from V and 3 bases from J, the gap between germline ends came to 7 bases. Germline V lookup: CDR1 SGHDN, CDR2 FVKESK. The CDR3 length is 13 residues. The CDR3 loop is CASSQQTYTEAFF. CDR3 DNA sequence: TGTGCCAGCAGCCAACAGACTTACACTGAAGCTTTCTTT.

This chain connects TRBV6-5 to TRBJ2-7; TRBD1 matches 7 bases. The V gene's germline CDR1 is MNHEY and CDR2 SVGAGI. Unmatched junction bases numbered 10, after V lost 2 bases and J lost 12 bases. The CDR3 spans 13 residues. The CDR3 sequence is CASSYETGRLLYF. The CDR3 region has the DNA TGTGCCAGCAGTTACGAGACAGGGCGACTTTTGTACTTC.

In DNA form, the CDR3 reads TGTGCCAGCAGTGCTAGGACAGGGGGCAATCAGCCCCAGCATTTT. Translation gives CASSARTGGNQPQHF. The V gene is TRBV6-2 or TRBV6-3, the J gene TRBJ1-5, with 9 positions matching TRBD1. Trimming took 5 bases from V and 2 from J; bases not matched to a gene: 4. Looked up from germline, CDR1 is MNHEY and CDR2 is SVGEGT. CDR3 size: 15 residues.

The V call is TRBV5-1, the J call TRBJ1-2; TRBD1 matches 8 bases. V lost 0 bases to trimming and J lost 0 bases; unmatched junction nucleotides: 4. Germline V gene lookup returns CDR1 SGHRS and CDR2 YFSETQ. CDR3 length: 16 residues. CDR3: CASSLGGTGTNYGYTF. The CDR3, as DNA: TGCGCCAGCAGCTTGGGGGGGACAGGTACTAACTATGGCTACACCTTC.

This clone was counted between two and nine times. V is TRBV7-8 and J is TRBJ1-5; 7 nucleotides align to TRBD1. CDR1 and CDR2 from the germline V gene are SGHVS and FQNEAQ. V gave up 0 bases and J gave up 2 bases; unmatched junction bases: 1. The CDR3 has 15 amino acids. Here the CDR3 DNA reads TGTGCCAGCAGCTTAGCGGGACAGCGCAATCAGCCCCAGCATTTT. This translates into CASSLAGQRNQPQHF.

V and J are TRBV10-3 and TRBJ2-3; no definite D call. The CDR3 spans 12 residues. V dropped 2 bases and J dropped 5 bases, with 5 bases sitting between them. Germline values: CDR1 ENHRY, CDR2 SYGVKD. The CDR3 bases are TGTGCCATCAGTGAGAATAAAGATACGCAGTATTTT. Translation gives CAISENKDTQYF.

This clone was observed a single time. The chain links TRBV18 to TRBJ1-3, with D perhaps TRBD1 (5 bases). This CDR3 is built from 15 residues. Trimming removed 3 bases at V and 8 bases at J, with 17 bases between. Germline-derived CDR1 and CDR2 are KGHSH and LQKENI. CDR3 in amino acids: CASSPGQDRTHTIYF. The CDR3 region has the DNA TGTGCCAGCTCACCCGGACAAGATCGGACGCACACCATATATTTT.